Following are 21 T cell receptor beta chains from one sample sequenced in a study of shared clonotypes between healthy human individuals (dated by TCRdb to 2018 to 2021). Receptor amplification or capture employed the immunoSEQ multiplex PCR assay. Imported from immuneACCESS, the table was reduced by TCRdb to in-frame sequences with V and J called. These copies leave out some clones; in studies compared against another copy, an unresolved V gene accounts for under half, and the cause of the remainder is not known. In all, the sample holds 2 million to 2.5 million clones, and 90% to 97% of those were seen once. 0.1% to 0.15% of the sample lies in the top ten. Sample: naive CD4+ T cells sorted from blood. This specimen's cell subset or site label, per the study, means: CD45RA+ positively selected. These receptors were collected from a man aged 18 to 35 in good health.

The chain links TRBV7-2 to TRBJ2-7; possibly TRBD2 for D (5 bases). Germline CDR1 SGHTA, CDR2 FQGNSA. V gave up 5 bases and J gave up 3 bases, with 17 bases separating them. The CDR3 consists of 15 residues. CDR3 amino acids: CASSPRVGQLYEQYF. CDR3 bases: TGTGCCAGCAGCCCGAGGGTAGGTCAGCTCTACGAGCAGTACTTC. Together with reference TRBV7-2 and TRBJ2-7, the CDR3 gives the full variable domain: GAGVSQSPSNKVTEKGKDVELRCDPISGHTALYWYRQSLGQGLEFLIYFQGNSAPDKSGLPSDRFSAERTGGSVSTLTIQRTQQEDSAVYLCASSPRVGQLYEQYFGPGTRLTVT.

The V call is TRBV10-3, the J call TRBJ1-3; 9 nucleotides agree with TRBD1. After removal of 7 bases from V and 3 bases from J, the junction contained 7 bases not matched to a gene. Germline lookup yields CDR1 ENHRY and CDR2 SYGVKD. This CDR3 spans 15 amino acids. CDR3 residues: CAITSDRGGGNTIYF. CDR3 nucleotide sequence: TGTGCCATCACCTCGGACAGGGGAGGTGGAAACACCATATATTTT.

This clone was seen only once. The rearrangement joins TRBV5-1 to TRBJ1-1; 8 nucleotides agree with TRBD1. The CDR3 is made up of 14 amino acids. Trimming took 4 bases from V and 5 from J; bases not matched to a gene: 7. The V gene's germline CDR1 is SGHRS and CDR2 YFSETQ. Here the CDR3 DNA reads TGCGCCAGCAGCGCGGACAGGGTAGGAACTGAAGCTTTCTTT. Residues: CASSADRVGTEAFF.

This rearrangement joins TRBV5-5 to TRBJ1-2; D might be TRBD1 (6 bases). The CDR3 is made up of 17 amino acids. Germline CDR1 reads SGHKS; CDR2 reads YYEKEE (reference sequence). The V and J ends lost 0 bases and 7 bases respectively, with 22 bases between them. The CDR3 loop reads CASSLAGQPAGSSGYTF. CDR3 DNA: TGTGCCAGCAGCTTGGCAGGACAGCCTGCGGGGAGTTCTGGCTACACCTTC. The whole variable domain, filled in from reference TRBV5-5 and TRBJ1-2, reads DAGVTQSPTHLIKTRGQQVTLRCSPISGHKSVSWYQQVLGQGPQFIFQYYEKEERGRGNFPDRFSARQFPNYSSELNVNALLLGDSALYLCASSLAGQPAGSSGYTFGSGTRLTVV.

The V gene is TRBV6-5, the J gene TRBJ2-2; TRBD2 agrees at 8 bases. V dropped 6 bases and J dropped 5; count of bases not matched to a gene: 8. The CDR3 runs to 15 residues. CDR1 MNHEY and CDR2 SVGAGI come from the germline V gene. CDR3 sequence: CASRPGRARTGELFF. CDR3 sequence (DNA): TGTGCCAGCAGACCCGGGAGGGCCCGGACCGGGGAGCTGTTTTTT.

This rearrangement joins TRBV6-5 to TRBJ2-1, with 7 bases that match TRBD1. The germline V gene encodes CDR1 MNHEY and CDR2 SVGAGI. The CDR3 is made up of 15 amino acids. V gave up 2 bases and J gave up 10 bases; unmatched junction bases: 11. The CDR3 here is CASSYETGSGREQFF. The CDR3 DNA is TGTGCCAGCAGTTACGAGACAGGGTCCGGCCGGGAGCAGTTCTTC.

In regard to this clone: Other DNA sequences from this sample encode an identical CDR3 as well. The rearrangement links TRBV18 to TRBJ2-5; maybe TRBD2 (6 bases). The ends were cut back, 3 bases at V and 5 bases at J, with 10 bases in the middle. Germline-derived CDR1 and CDR2 are KGHSH and LQKENI. This CDR3 has 13 residues. For the CDR3, the DNA is TGTGCCAGCTCACCGGGACTCCGGGAGACCCAGTACTTC. The encoded protein is CASSPGLRETQYF.

This clone was counted once. The genes are TRBV7-2 and TRBJ2-2; 8 bases fit TRBD2. CDR3 length: 14 amino acids. V lost 5 bases and J lost 6; bases outside the gene matches: 5. Germline-derived CDR1 and CDR2 are SGHTA and FQGNSA. CDR3 coding DNA: TGTGCCAGCAGCCTCGGACTAGCAGCCGGGGAGCTGTTTTTT. As protein: CASSLGLAAGELFF.

This clone appeared once. The chain joins TRBV6-6 to TRBJ2-7; D perhaps matches TRBD1 (6 bases). Trimming removed 6 bases from V and 3 bases from J, with 18 bases in between. The CDR3 is 15 amino acids. Germline CDR1 is MNHNY and CDR2 is SVGAGI (reference sequence). The CDR3 here is CASSYTGLTRYEQYF. CDR3 DNA: TGTGCCAGCAGCTATACAGGGCTTACACGCTACGAGCAGTACTTC.

The chain combines TRBV5-4 with TRBJ1-4; possibly TRBD1 for D (6 bases). The V end lost 1 base, the J end lost 5 bases, and 9 bases lay between the germline ends. The CDR3 covers 14 residues. CDR1 is SGHNT, CDR2 YYREEE, per germline (reference sequence). CDR3 loop: CASSLQGRNEKLFF. The CDR3 nucleotides are TGTGCCAGCAGCTTGCAGGGGCGAAATGAAAAACTGTTTTTT. Combining the CDR3 with reference TRBV5-4 and TRBJ1-4 gives the whole variable domain ETGVTQSPTHLIKTRGQQVTLRCSSQSGHNTVSWYQQALGQGPQFIFQYYREEENGRGNFPPRFSGLQFPNYSSELNVNALELDDSALYLCASSLQGRNEKLFFGSGTQLSVL.

This sequence joins TRBV6-5 and TRBJ1-5; a possible D gene is TRBD1 (5 bases). The germline V gene has CDR1 MNHEY and CDR2 SVGAGI. Trimming left V 6 bases short and J 9 bases short, with 15 bases between. The CDR3 is made up of 13 amino acids. The DNA of the CDR3 is TGTGCCAGCAGGGGGGAGGGTCGCGGGCCCCAGCATTTT. It codes for CASRGEGRGPQHF.

V usage is TRBV14 and J usage is TRBJ2-5, with D unclear. Trimming removed 1 base at V and 4 bases at J, with 10 bases between. This CDR3 is built from 14 residues. The germline CDR1 and CDR2 sequences are SGHDN and FVKESK. The CDR3 here is CASSQAIVAETQYF. DNA for the CDR3: TGTGCCAGCAGCCAAGCGATCGTAGCAGAGACCCAGTACTTC. Looking up the rest from reference TRBV14 and TRBJ2-5 gives the full variable domain: EAGVTQFPSHSVIEKGQTVTLRCDPISGHDNLYWYRRVMGKEIKFLLHFVKESKQDESGMPNNRFLAERTGGTYSTLKVQPAELEDSGVYFCASSQAIVAETQYFGPGTRLLVL.

V gene TRBV6-1 combines with J gene TRBJ2-2; TRBD2 agrees at 7 bases. Germline V gene sequence: CDR1 MNHNS, CDR2 SASEGT. The junction had 10 bases not matched to a gene; V was cut back by 6 bases and J by 6 bases. The CDR3 is made up of 15 amino acids. CDR3 sequence (DNA): TGTGCCAGCAGACTAGAGGGACTAACCGCCGGGGAGCTGTTTTTT. It encodes CASRLEGLTAGELFF.

The V gene is TRBV27, the J gene TRBJ1-2; possible D gene TRBD1, 5 bases. The V end was cut by 8 bases, the J end by 0 bases, with 7 bases between. The CDR3 has 12 amino acids. The germline CDR1 and CDR2 sequences are MNHEY and SMNVEV (reference sequence). The CDR3 DNA follows: TGTGCCAGCCTGGGACCTAACTATGGCTACACCTTC. Its protein is CASLGPNYGYTF.

Only one count was recorded for this clone. The V and J genes are TRBV4-2 and TRBJ1-4; 9 bases agree with TRBD1. This CDR3 region has 15 residues. Germline V lookup: CDR1 LGHNA, CDR2 YNFKEQ. J was trimmed by 6 bases and V by 4 bases; bases with no gene match: 6. CDR3: CASSRAGQGDEKLFF. DNA of the CDR3: TGTGCCAGCAGCCGAGCGGGACAGGGAGATGAAAAACTGTTTTTT.

V is TRBV10-3 and J is TRBJ1-4, with TRBD1 identical over 12 bases. V lost 0 bases and J lost 8; bases outside the gene matches: 7. Germline V gene lookup returns CDR1 ENHRY and CDR2 SYGVKD. The CDR3 extends over 17 amino acids. CDR3 nucleotide sequence: TGTGCCATCAGTGAGTCAGGGACAGGGGGCGCGAGAGAAAAACTGTTTTTT. Encoded protein: CAISESGTGGAREKLFF.

To note about this clone: Other DNA sequences from this sample encode an identical CDR3 as well. The CDR3 DNA reads as TGTGCCAGCAGCTTAGCGGGAGGAACCTACGAGCAGTACTTC. It codes for CASSLAGGTYEQYF. The chain is built from TRBV7-9 and TRBJ2-7; D is perhaps TRBD2 (6 bases). The V and J ends lost 0 bases and 2 bases respectively, with 8 bases between them. The CDR3 contains 14 residues. Germline V CDR1 and CDR2: SEHNR, FQNEAQ (reference sequence).

This clone was observed a single time. Other DNA sequences in this specimen translate into the identical CDR3. The chain is built from TRBV28 and TRBJ1-2; D might be TRBD1 (6 bases). CDR3 length: 13 residues. V lost 6 bases, J lost 2 bases, and 10 bases lay in between. Germline CDR1 reads MDHEN; CDR2 reads SYDVKM. DNA of the CDR3: TGTGCCAGCAGCCTAGGACAGAACTATGGCTACACCTTC. Its protein product is CASSLGQNYGYTF.

The CDR3 reads CASSPDRINSPLHF. As DNA, the CDR3 is TGTGCCAGCAGTCCGGACAGGATAAATTCACCCCTCCACTTT. V gene TRBV2 combines with J gene TRBJ1-6; 7 nucleotides align to TRBD1. Germline V gene data show CDR1 as SNHLY and CDR2 as FYNNEI. This CDR3 spans 14 amino acids. With V trimmed by 5 bases and J by 7 bases, 5 bases remained unmatched.

On this clone: Other DNA sequences in this specimen translate into the identical CDR3. The rearrangement joins TRBV5-4 to TRBJ1-6; D gene uncertain. Per germline, CDR1 SGHNT and CDR2 YYREEE (reference sequence). The CDR3 covers 14 residues. Trimming took off 0 bases at V and 7 bases at J, with 8 bases between the two ends. The DNA of the CDR3 is TGTGCCAGCAGCTTGGGGCAGAACAATTCACCCCTCCACTTT. This sequence encodes CASSLGQNNSPLHF.

This chain uses TRBV29-1 with TRBJ1-5, with D hard to call. Germline CDR1 is SQVTM and CDR2 is ANQGSEA. The CDR3 has 12 amino acids. Trimming removed 4 bases at V and 2 bases at J, with 6 bases between. CDR3 sequence (DNA): TGCAGCGTTGTGAGTGGCAATCAGCCCCAGCATTTT. As protein: CSVVSGNQPQHF.